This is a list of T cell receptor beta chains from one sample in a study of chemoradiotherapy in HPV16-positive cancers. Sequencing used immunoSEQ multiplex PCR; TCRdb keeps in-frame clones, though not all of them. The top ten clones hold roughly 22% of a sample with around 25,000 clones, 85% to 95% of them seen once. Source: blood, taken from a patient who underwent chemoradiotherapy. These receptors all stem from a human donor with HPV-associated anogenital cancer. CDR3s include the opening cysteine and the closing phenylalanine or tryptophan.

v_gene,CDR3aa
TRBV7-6,CASSWGTGEEKSAAEAFF
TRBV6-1,CASSGTDSGNTIYF
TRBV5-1,CASRKSIGSYANTGELFF
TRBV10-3,CAISGQGRGTEAFF
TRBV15,CATSRDLSGQWIDQPQHF
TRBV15,CATSRDHPGQGFEQYF
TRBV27,CASSLMFRAPSGKTSLYEQYF
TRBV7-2,CASSLGGNSYEQYF
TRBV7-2,CASSPRQGGVVGYTF
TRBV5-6,CASSLGVYREEGPGYTF
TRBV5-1,CASSLAEGNEKLFF
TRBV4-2,CASSQDRGRGNTEAFF
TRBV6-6,CASSKGIAYNSPLHF
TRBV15,CATSRNPGQGNTEAFF
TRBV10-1,CASSDPAGGGLYATGELFF
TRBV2,CASMKGETQYF
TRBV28,CASRKGDGETQYF
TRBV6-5,CASSYGKGYYGYTF
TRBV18,CASSGGGTGVGNTEAFF
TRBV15,CATSIYSPEAKNIQYF
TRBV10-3,CAISAQVRNEQYF
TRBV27,CASSRQGVTYEQYF
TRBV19,CASSLNGQGLNYGYTF
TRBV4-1,CASSQDQNQPQHF
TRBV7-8,CASSPTGTLYEQYF
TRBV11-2,CASSLEGGRGLETQYF
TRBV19,CASSKPPYRVGSNTGELFF
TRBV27,CASSLITGGPEETQYF
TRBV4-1,CASSQDSGGPPYNEQFF
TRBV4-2,CASSPNGEDEQYF
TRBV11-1,CASSLDVGGYTF
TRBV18,CASSPKGGSTEAFF
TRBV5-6,CASSLAGQGGSNQPQHF
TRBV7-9,CASSLVGSQDYEQYF
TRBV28,CASQGQTYEQYF
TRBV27,CASSWTYQETQYF
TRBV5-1,CASSTGDRTPTDTQYF
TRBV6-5,CASSLDRGNTEAFF
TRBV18,CASSPRQGTTEAFF
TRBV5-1,CASSLTAGRNNEQFF
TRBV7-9,CASSLGVGSYEQYF
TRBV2,CASSEVRPAEGEQYF
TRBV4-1,CASSHAGGFDEQYF
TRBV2,CASSDRSHSGNTIYF
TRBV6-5,CASSDKIGAGELFF
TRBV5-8,CASRATGSGNTIYF
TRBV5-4,CASSLEAITHEQYF
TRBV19,CASKLGTSGRFSYNEQFF
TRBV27,CASGKLPGGAGGTEAFF
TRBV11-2,CASSSGQGSDTQYF
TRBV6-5,CASSSPTPPGPQYF
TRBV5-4,CASSRDRGLEPEAFF
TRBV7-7,CASSPRQGAWETQYF